The present T cell receptor (delta chain) was sequenced within a study of delta chains in infants with herpesvirus infections. Study background: Ugandan infants were followed prospectively from birth through primary CMV infection.

V shed 0 bases, J shed 0 bases, and the junction held 3 bases outside the gene matches. The germline CDR1 and CDR2 sequences are GEAIGNYY and EKD. The CDR3 spans 19 residues. TCR cDNA was made from PBMC RNA with gamma- and delta-chain-specific primers. TCRdb re-called the RT-PCR reads through CATT. The table has approximately 800 delta-chain clones, 20% to 25% seen once. This clone ranks as large (0.1 to 1%). The same CDR3 is also encoded by other DNA sequences in this sample. This sequence originates from a human donor who was a Ugandan infant, either HIV-exposed or HIV-unexposed (not recorded which). The chain links TRDV2 to TRDJ3, with 11 bases that match TRDD3. This material consisted of peripheral blood, taken at time point 2 of longitudinal follow-up. The CDR3 nucleotides are TGTGCCTGTGACACCGTACTGGGGGATAGCTCCTGGGACACCCGACAGATGTTTTTC. Amino acids: CACDTVLGDSSWDTRQMFF.